The 19 T cell receptor beta chains below all came from one sample that was sequenced in a study of blood T cells in healthy people across ages. Then a second PCR, running about 7 to 11 cycles, was carried out with a sample-barcoded 5' primer and a J-beta primer mix. TCRdb re-called the 5' RACE reads with MiXCR, one entry per CDR3 protein. The sample shows 1,800,000 or so distinct CDR3 sequences, around 42% of them seen only once. Specimen: blood. These receptors all come from a human donor in good health.

The chain recombines TRBV6-5 with TRBJ2-7; 12 bases align to TRBD2. The CDR3 spans 16 residues. The ends lost 6 bases at V and 2 bases at J; junction bases unmatched: 8. Germline loops: CDR1 MNHEY, CDR2 SVGAGI. CDR3: CASSWGGLAGPYEQYF. Here the CDR3 DNA reads TGTGCCAGCAGCTGGGGAGGACTAGCGGGACCCTACGAGCAGTACTTC.

Concerning this clonotype itself: One junction end does not reproduce the germline sequence, and a read error may be involved. This chain joins TRBV29-1 and TRBJ2-1, with D unclear. The germline CDR1 and CDR2 sequences are SQVTM and ANQGSEA. This CDR3 has 12 residues. The CDR3 DNA follows: TGCGGCGTCGGTCCGAATTACAATGAGCAGTTCTTC. Translating gives CGVGPNYNEQFF.

V is TRBV7-9 and J is TRBJ1-2; a weak D match, TRBD1 (6 bases). The germline V gene has CDR1 SEHNR and CDR2 FQNEAQ (reference sequence). Deletions cut 3 bases from V and 6 bases from J, with 11 bases between. This CDR3 has 13 residues. CDR3 loop: CASSFSDSDGYTF. The CDR3 DNA reads TGTGCCAGCAGCTTTTCGGACAGCGATGGCTACACCTTC. Based on the CDR3 plus reference TRBV7-9 and TRBJ1-2, the full variable domain is DTGVSQNPRHKITKRGQNVTFRCDPISEHNRLYWYRQTLGQGPEFLTYFQNEAQLEKSRLLSDRFSAERPKGSFSTLEIQRTEQGDSAMYLCASSFSDSDGYTFGSGTRLTVV.

The rearrangement uses TRBV25-1 and TRBJ2-7; TRBD2 aligns across 7 bases. V dropped 4 bases and J dropped 3; count of bases not matched to a gene: 12. The length of the CDR3 is 16 residues. Germline CDR1 is MGHDK and CDR2 is SYGVNS. The CDR3 DNA reads as TGTGCCAGCAGTGGCAGTTCCGGGACTATCGGCTACGAGCAGTACTTC. It codes for CASSGSSGTIGYEQYF.

This clonotype was seen only a few times. The chain links TRBV5-1 to TRBJ2-3; 9 bases map to TRBD1. Trimming at V came to 0 bases and at J to 1 base, leaving 6 bases not matched to a gene. This CDR3 comprises 17 residues. Germline values: CDR1 SGHRS, CDR2 YFSETQ. The CDR3 here is CASSLASDRGGTDTQYF. CDR3 bases: TGCGCCAGCAGCTTGGCCTCGGACAGGGGTGGCACAGATACGCAGTATTTT.

The V call is TRBV28, the J call TRBJ2-5; perhaps D is TRBD1 or TRBD2 (5 bases each). The CDR3 runs 16 residues. The germline CDR1 and CDR2 sequences are MDHEN and SYDVKM. The germline V and J ends were trimmed by 4 bases and 6 bases, with 21 bases remaining between them. Here the CDR3 DNA reads TGTGCCAGCAGTTCGATAATTACGGGAAGGGGCAAGACCCAGTACTTC. Translation: CASSSIITGRGKTQYF.

This clonotype has more than one count but fewer than ten. This sequence joins TRBV7-2 and TRBJ1-2; no firm D call. The V and J ends lost 0 bases and 2 bases respectively, with 13 bases between them. CDR1 is SGHTA, CDR2 FQGNSA, per germline. This CDR3 spans 16 amino acids. CDR3 in DNA: TGTGCCAGCAGCTTAGCCCCCTTGGACCCAAACTATGGCTACACCTTC. This sequence encodes CASSLAPLDPNYGYTF.

This clonotype has only a few counts. The chain employs TRBV10-3 and TRBJ1-2, with 7 bases fitting TRBD1. Germline V gene lookup returns CDR1 ENHRY and CDR2 SYGVKD. The junction had 5 bases not matched to a gene; V was cut back by 0 bases and J by 7 bases. CDR3 length: 14 amino acids. CDR3 loop: CAISESIQGSGYTF. CDR3 nucleotide sequence: TGTGCCATCAGTGAGTCGATACAGGGGTCTGGCTACACCTTC.

The chain is built from TRBV4-3 and TRBJ2-3; 9 bases are shared with TRBD2. This CDR3 has 17 residues. Trimming removed 2 bases from V and 4 bases from J; junction bases left unmatched: 10. Germline values: CDR1 LGHNA, CDR2 YSLEER. CDR3 coding DNA: TGCGCCAGCAGCCAATACTCTAGCGGGGTGGAGTCAGATACGCAGTATTTT. Translation: CASSQYSSGVESDTQYF.

This clonotype was observed a handful of times. The rearrangement joins TRBV12-3 or TRBV12-4 to TRBJ2-1; 7 bases match TRBD2. The CDR3 consists of 16 residues. The trim removed 3 bases at V and 2 bases at J, leaving 7 bases unmatched. The CDR3 DNA reads TGTGCCAGCAGTTTGTTCGGGGAGGGGACCTACAATGAGCAGTTCTTC. It codes for CASSLFGEGTYNEQFF.

The chain recombines TRBV4-2 with TRBJ2-3, with D tentatively TRBD2 (6 bases). V shed 4 bases and J shed 5 bases, with 22 bases lying between them. CDR1 and CDR2 from the germline V gene are LGHNA and YNFKEQ. This CDR3 is built from 17 residues. CDR3 nucleotides: TGTGCCAGCAGCCCAGGCGAGGGTAGCGGAAATTTAGATACGCAGTATTTT. It encodes CASSPGEGSGNLDTQYF.

This clonotype was seen a handful of times. The rearrangement joins TRBV2 to TRBJ1-2, with 9 nucleotides matching TRBD1. Trimming removed 7 bases from V and 5 bases from J; junction bases left unmatched: 14. Per the germline V gene, CDR1 is SNHLY and CDR2 is FYNNEI. The CDR3 sequence is 16 residues long. The CDR3 bases are TGTGCCAGCACGTCCATCCGGACAGGGGAACGGTATGGCTACACCTTC. Translation gives CASTSIRTGERYGYTF.

The rearrangement uses TRBV7-2 and TRBJ2-5, with 8 bases lining up with TRBD2. The ends lost 5 bases at V and 4 bases at J; junction bases unmatched: 9. This CDR3 comprises 15 residues. CDR1 is SGHTA and CDR2 is FQGNSA in the germline V gene. Here the CDR3 reads CASSRSGGGAETQYF. Here the CDR3 DNA reads TGTGCCAGCAGCCGGAGCGGGGGAGGGGCAGAGACCCAGTACTTC.

The J gene is TRBJ2-7, the V gene TRBV20-1; 7 bases fit TRBD1. The germline gives CDR1 DFQATT, CDR2 SNEGSKA (reference sequence). V trimming: 0 bases; J trimming: 3 bases; junction bases outside the gene matches: 8. The CDR3 has 15 residues. The CDR3 bases are TGCAGTGCTAGAGATTCGGGACAGCTAAGCTACGAGCAGTACTTC. It is translated as CSARDSGQLSYEQYF.

The V and J genes are TRBV5-1 and TRBJ2-1, with 10 positions matching TRBD1. Germline lookup yields CDR1 SGHRS and CDR2 YFSETQ. V trimming: 4 bases; J trimming: 10 bases; junction bases outside the gene matches: 20. This CDR3 spans 18 amino acids. The chain's CDR3 is CASSPEYSGTGVSNEQFF. CDR3 nucleotide sequence: TGCGCCAGCAGCCCCGAATACTCCGGGACAGGGGTCAGCAACGAGCAGTTCTTC.

The chain couples TRBV12-3 or TRBV12-4 to TRBJ1-2; D not certain. Trimming left V 10 bases short and J 4 bases short, with 16 bases between. This CDR3 spans 13 amino acids. The DNA for the CDR3 is TGTGCCAACGGCAAAGATCGCGGCTATGGCTACACCTTC. The encoded protein is CANGKDRGYGYTF.

This clonotype was detected only a few times. The chain has TRBV20-1 and TRBJ1-2; unclear D gene. This CDR3 has 13 amino acids. Germline V gene sequence: CDR1 DFQATT, CDR2 SNEGSKA (reference sequence). Deletions cut 6 bases from V and 0 bases from J, with 11 bases between. CDR3 residues: CSALGLTNYGYTF. In DNA, the CDR3 is TGCAGTGCCCTGGGCCTCACTAACTATGGCTACACCTTC.

The chain is built from TRBV11-3 and TRBJ1-6; TRBD1 matches at 11 bases. V was clipped by 4 bases and J by 8 bases; unmatched bases: 4. The CDR3 contains 15 residues. CDR1 is SGHNT, CDR2 YENEEA, per germline. CDR3 bases: TGTGCCAGCAGCTCCCGGACAGGGGGCTATTCACCCCTCCACTTT. This sequence encodes CASSSRTGGYSPLHF.

The chain has TRBV7-9 and TRBJ1-1; 9 bases map to TRBD1. The germline V gene has CDR1 SEHNR and CDR2 FQNEAQ (reference sequence). This CDR3 is built from 15 residues. V gave up 5 bases and J gave up 4 bases; unmatched junction bases: 8. The CDR3 coding sequence is TGTGCCAGCAGCACCGAGACAGGGGGGATCACTGAAGCTTTCTTT. This codes for CASSTETGGITEAFF.